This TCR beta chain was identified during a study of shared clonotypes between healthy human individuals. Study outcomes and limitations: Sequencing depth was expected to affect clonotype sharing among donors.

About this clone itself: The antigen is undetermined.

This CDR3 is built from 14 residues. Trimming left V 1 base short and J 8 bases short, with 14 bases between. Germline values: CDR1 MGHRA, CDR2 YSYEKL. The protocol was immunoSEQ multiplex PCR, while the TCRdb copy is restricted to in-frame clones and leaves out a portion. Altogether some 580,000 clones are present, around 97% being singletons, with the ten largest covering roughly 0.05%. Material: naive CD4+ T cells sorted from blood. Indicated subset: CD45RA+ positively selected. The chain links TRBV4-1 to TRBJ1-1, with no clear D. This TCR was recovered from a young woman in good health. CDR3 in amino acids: CASSQGGAGEEAFF. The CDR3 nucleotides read TGCGCCAGCAGCCAAGGGGGAGCTGGGGAAGAAGCTTTCTTT.